This T cell receptor beta chain comes out of a study of T cell responses to AZD1222 COVID-19 vaccine. Study-level findings and limits: Epitopes outside B.1.351 and B.1.1.7 mutated regions reportedly drew nearly half of spike TCRs.

Only in-frame clones appear in the TCRdb table, and some are missing; sequencing was by immunoSEQ multiplex PCR. The data hold about 130,000 clones, with 88% observed a single time. This clone was recorded once. Its antigen is undetermined. The clonotype comes from an adult in good health. The specimen comprised peripheral blood, sampled on day 0 of AZD1222 vaccination.

The CDR3 DNA is TGTGCCAGTTGGGACAGGGGGAAGGTGAACACTGAAGCTTTCTTT. This encodes CASWDRGKVNTEAFF. This sequence joins TRBV19 and TRBJ1-1; 11 bases fit TRBD1. Germline CDR1 and CDR2: LNHDA and SQIVND (reference sequence). The CDR3 runs to 15 residues. J lost 0 bases, V lost 8 bases, and 5 bases had no gene match.